The 24 T cell receptor beta chains given below trace back to one sample, sequenced in a study of T cell responses to AZD1222 COVID-19 vaccine. Sequencing used immunoSEQ multiplex PCR; TCRdb keeps in-frame clones, though not all of them. The sample records about 78,000 clones, about 85% being singletons. The material sequenced was peripheral blood, taken on day 0 of AZD1222 vaccination. The receptors shown here come from an adult in good health.

This rearrangement joins TRBV7-8 to TRBJ2-5; D is uncertain. The CDR3 contains 11 residues. V lost 5 bases, J lost 2 bases, and 3 bases lay in between. Germline V lookup: CDR1 SGHVS, CDR2 FQNEAQ. The CDR3 nucleotides read TGTGCCAGCAGCGAGCAAGAGACCCAGTACTTC. Translated: CASSEQETQYF. Full variable domain (missing parts from reference TRBV7-8 and TRBJ2-5): GAGVSQSPRYKVAKRGQDVALRCDPISGHVSLFWYQQALGQGPEFLTYFQNEAQLDKSGLPSDRFFAERPEGSVSTLKIQRTQQEDSAVYLCASSEQETQYFGPGTRLLVL.

V gene TRBV28 combines with J gene TRBJ2-1; 7 bases agree with TRBD2. CDR1 is MDHEN and CDR2 is SYDVKM in the germline V gene. There are 15 residues in the CDR3. V lost 0 bases, J lost 9 bases, and 8 bases stayed unmatched. The CDR3 is CASSLWRESRGEQFF. CDR3 coding DNA: TGTGCCAGCAGTTTATGGCGGGAGAGTCGTGGTGAGCAGTTCTTC.

The DNA of the CDR3 is TGTGCCAGCGGCGGGAGTATGGGCAGCGGAGCAAAAGAGACCCAGTACTTC. This sequence encodes CASGGSMGSGAKETQYF. The rearrangement uses TRBV7-9 and TRBJ2-5, with 7 bases fitting TRBD2. The CDR3 covers 17 residues. V was pared by 8 bases and J by 3 bases, with 18 bases of the junction left unmatched. From germline, CDR1 is SEHNR and CDR2 FQNEAQ (reference sequence).

This clone was seen once. The chain carries TRBV3-1 (or the pseudogene TRBV3-2) and TRBJ1-2, with 7 positions matching TRBD1. CDR3 size: 11 residues. Germline V gene data show CDR1 as LGHDT and CDR2 as YNNKEL (reference sequence). Unmatched junction bases numbered 3, after V lost 0 bases and J lost 14 bases. The DNA of the CDR3 is TGTGCCAGCAGCCAAGAGGGACAGTATACCTTC. Its protein is CASSQEGQYTF.

The DNA for the CDR3 is TGCGCCAGCAGCTTGGAGTATGGGAGAGTGGATGGCTACACCTTC. Translating it yields CASSLEYGRVDGYTF. The chain has TRBV5-1 and TRBJ1-2; D gene uncertain. Germline V gene data show CDR1 as SGHRS and CDR2 as YFSETQ. V was pared by 0 bases and J by 6 bases, with 15 bases between. The CDR3 has 15 amino acids.

The V and J genes are TRBV27 and TRBJ1-3, with D tentatively TRBD1 (5 bases). Looked up from germline, CDR1 is MNHEY and CDR2 is SMNVEV (reference sequence). The ends were cut back, 5 bases at V and 0 bases at J, with 11 bases in the middle. This CDR3 has 15 residues. The CDR3 region is CASSRQGVSGNTIYF. DNA of the CDR3: TGTGCCAGCAGTAGGCAGGGAGTCTCTGGAAACACCATATATTTT.

This clone is a singleton in its sample. V usage is TRBV3-1 (or the pseudogene TRBV3-2) and J usage is TRBJ2-1, with 7 positions matching TRBD1. After removal of 6 bases from V and 3 bases from J, the junction contained 8 bases not matched to a gene. CDR3 length: 15 residues. Germline assignment: CDR1 LGHDT and CDR2 YNNKEL (reference sequence). CDR3 DNA sequence: TGTGCCAGCAGTCCCGGGACAGAATACTACAATGAGCAGTTCTTC. Its translation: CASSPGTEYYNEQFF.

This clone appeared once. This chain uses TRBV11-2 with TRBJ1-1; D perhaps matches TRBD1 (5 bases). V was shortened by 5 bases and J by 5 bases, with 15 bases between the two germline ends. Germline V CDR1 and CDR2: SGHAT, FQNNGV. This CDR3 is built from 14 residues. The DNA for the CDR3 is TGTGCCAGCAGCGGGGACCGGCCTGGGACTGAAGCTTTCTTT. Its protein product is CASSGDRPGTEAFF.

The chain couples TRBV14 to TRBJ2-7; 7 positions agree with TRBD2. The germline gives CDR1 SGHDN, CDR2 FVKESK. The CDR3 is made up of 17 amino acids. With 2 bases clipped from V and 6 bases from J, the junction kept 16 bases outside the gene matches. CDR3 sequence (DNA): TGTGCCAGCAGCCAAATTTCGACTAGCTCTGCGTCCGGCGAGCAGTACTTC. This gives the protein CASSQISTSSASGEQYF.

The genes are TRBV12-3 or TRBV12-4 and TRBJ1-2; tentatively, D is TRBD1 (6 bases). V gave up 7 bases and J gave up 2 bases, with 11 bases separating them. This CDR3 is built from 13 residues. Here the CDR3 DNA reads TGTGCCAGCACCCGACAGGAAAACTATGGCTACACCTTC. This gives the protein CASTRQENYGYTF.

The chain recombines TRBV11-3 with TRBJ2-3; the match to TRBD2 covers 10 bases. Germline trimming cut 2 bases from V and 1 base from J; bases unmatched to any gene: 15. The CDR3 has 20 amino acids. CDR1 SGHNT and CDR2 YENEEA come from the germline V gene. CDR3 DNA sequence: TGTGCCAGCAGCTTAACGAGCGGGAGGGGAAGACCCCCTGGCACAGATACGCAGTATTTT. It yields the protein CASSLTSGRGRPPGTDTQYF.

The J gene is TRBJ1-5, the V gene TRBV7-2; D possibly corresponds to TRBD1 (6 bases). The germline V gene has CDR1 SGHTA and CDR2 FQGNSA. V shed 4 bases and J shed 0 bases, with 13 bases lying between them. CDR3 length equals 16 residues. CDR3 residues: CASSSRGGPSNQPQHF. In DNA, the CDR3 is TGTGCCAGCAGCTCTCGGGGGGGCCCTAGCAATCAGCCCCAGCATTTT.

The gene calls are TRBV5-1 and TRBJ1-4; TRBD1 matches at 8 bases. Germline V gene data show CDR1 as SGHRS and CDR2 as YFSETQ. The CDR3 length is 15 residues. The J segment lost 5 bases and the V segment lost 4 bases, leaving 7 bases of the junction unmatched. In DNA, the CDR3 is TGCGCCAGCAGCACCGGACAGGGAGGGAATGAAAAACTGTTTTTT. This codes for CASSTGQGGNEKLFF.

This chain joins TRBV6-1 and TRBJ2-2; 8 nucleotides line up with TRBD2. This CDR3 spans 16 amino acids. Trimming cost V 1 base and J 7 bases; bases outside gene matches: 8. Germline V CDR1 and CDR2: MNHNS, SASEGT. CDR3 DNA: TGTGCCAGCAGTGAAGACGGGAGGGCCAATTTCGGGGAGCTGTTTTTT. It is translated as CASSEDGRANFGELFF.

V and J are TRBV4-1 and TRBJ1-4, with 7 bases identical to TRBD1. This CDR3 spans 16 amino acids. J gave up 0 bases and V 6 bases, and 7 bases lay outside the gene matches. The germline V gene has CDR1 MGHRA and CDR2 YSYEKL. The CDR3 spells CASRPTGDATNEKLFF. CDR3 sequence (DNA): TGCGCCAGCAGGCCTACAGGGGACGCAACTAATGAAAAACTGTTTTTT.

This clone was picked up a small number of times. V gene TRBV29-1 combines with J gene TRBJ2-1; weak D call: TRBD2 (6 bases). Trimming removed 6 bases from V and 4 bases from J, with 22 bases in between. In germline, CDR1 is SQVTM, CDR2 ANQGSEA. The CDR3 contains 16 residues. CDR3 sequence: CSVVSAPSVSYNEQFF. CDR3 in DNA: TGCAGCGTCGTATCGGCTCCTAGCGTATCTTACAATGAGCAGTTCTTC.

The rearrangement uses TRBV7-2 and TRBJ1-6; 11 bases match TRBD1. Germline V gives CDR1 SGHTA, CDR2 FQGNSA. With V trimmed by 5 bases and J by 7 bases, 7 bases remained unmatched. The CDR3 totals 16 residues. In DNA form, the CDR3 reads TGTGCCAGCAGCAGCCGGGACAGGGGGGGAAATTCACCCCTCCACTTT. Encoded protein: CASSSRDRGGNSPLHF.

This clone was counted once. The chain couples TRBV10-3 to TRBJ2-3; a possible D gene is TRBD2 (7 bases). The CDR3 spans 14 residues. The germline V gene has CDR1 ENHRY and CDR2 SYGVKD. The germline V and J ends were trimmed by 0 bases and 8 bases, with 12 bases remaining between them. CDR3 nucleotide sequence: TGTGCCATCAGTGAGTCGGGGGGGCTCGGTACGCAGTATTTT. Translating gives CAISESGGLGTQYF.

The chain is built from TRBV29-1 and TRBJ2-1; 12 bases align to TRBD2. With 5 bases clipped from V and 3 bases from J, the junction kept 17 bases outside the gene matches. The germline V gene encodes CDR1 SQVTM and CDR2 ANQGSEA. This CDR3 region has 19 residues. CDR3 nucleotide sequence: TGCAGCGTTCGCCCCCAAGGGGCTAGCGGGAGGGGGATCTACAATGAGCAGTTCTTC. Amino acids: CSVRPQGASGRGIYNEQFF.

The chain carries TRBV9 and TRBJ1-1, with a tentative D call TRBD1 (6 bases). V was trimmed by 2 bases and J by 6 bases, leaving 17 bases between them. Germline CDR1 and CDR2: SGDLS and YYNGEE. The CDR3 runs to 15 residues. CDR3 sequence reads: CASSVQSEGGPEAFF. CDR3 nucleotides: TGTGCCAGCAGCGTCCAGTCAGAGGGGGGACCTGAAGCTTTCTTT.

The chain uses TRBV27 and TRBJ2-7, with a possible D match to TRBD1 (7 bases). In germline, CDR1 is MNHEY, CDR2 SMNVEV (reference sequence). Trimming pared 5 bases from V and 7 bases from J, leaving 24 bases between. The CDR3 is 16 residues long. The CDR3 bases are TGTGCCAGCAGTCCTCGAGGGACAGCGGGCTCAAAGGAGCAGTACTTC. Translation gives CASSPRGTAGSKEQYF.

The chain recombines TRBV6-2 or TRBV6-3 with TRBJ2-3; D is ambiguous. Trimming left V 6 bases short and J 0 bases short, with 13 bases between. The CDR3 length is 15 residues. Germline values: CDR1 MNHEY, CDR2 SVGEGT. The DNA for the CDR3 is TGTGCCAGCAGCCTCGAAGGAACTAGCACAGATACGCAGTATTTT. Translated, it gives CASSLEGTSTDTQYF.

In DNA, the CDR3 is TGCGCCAGCAGCAAGTACCTCGGTGAGCAGTTCTTC. Translating it yields CASSKYLGEQFF. This sequence joins TRBV4-3 and TRBJ2-1; D ambiguous. The CDR3 length is 12 residues. Germline CDR1 reads LGHNA; CDR2 reads YSLEER. V lost 5 bases and J 9 bases, leaving 11 bases between the germline ends.

The chain uses TRBV6-5 and TRBJ1-2; D unresolved. The CDR3 extends over 14 amino acids. V was shortened by 7 bases and J by 7 bases, with 19 bases between the two germline ends. CDR1 is MNHEY, CDR2 SVGAGI, per germline. The CDR3 sequence: CASILRASGGGYTF. The CDR3 coding sequence is TGTGCCAGCATCCTAAGGGCCTCGGGAGGTGGCTACACCTTC.